The rows below give T cell receptor beta chains drawn from one sample of a study of cytomegalovirus exposure and HLA in healthy donors. TCRdb's table, derived via immunoSEQ multiplex PCR, lists solely in-frame clones and lacks some. The sample lists about 110,000 clones, about two thirds occurring once. The specimen sequenced was PBMCs. All receptors derive from a female donor in good health and CMV-seronegative. CDR3s include the opening cysteine and the closing phenylalanine or tryptophan. A D gene is named only where the DNA matches it firmly. Expanded clones are given a class, and other clones once, few, many or no size at all.

CASSERLAGEATQYF	TGTGCCAGCAGTGAACGACTAGCGGGAGAGGCGACCCAGTACTTC	TRBJ2-5	-	TRBV25-1	TRBD2
CASSSYDSDTQYF	TGTGCCAGTAGTTCCTATGACTCAGATACGCAGTATTTT	TRBJ2-3	-	TRBV19	-
CASSLHLRVAGPYEQYF	TGTGCCAGCAGTTTACACCTTAGGGTAGCGGGACCTTACGAGCAGTACTTC	TRBJ2-7	-	TRBV2	TRBD2
CASSPDSGGARGDEQYF	TGTGCCAGCAGCCCCGACAGCGGGGGCGCGCGAGGGGACGAGCAGTACTTC	TRBJ2-7	-	TRBV9	TRBD2
CASSQALAPMSYNEQFF	TGCGCCAGCAGCCAAGCACTAGCGCCTATGTCCTACAATGAGCAGTTCTTC	TRBJ2-1	-	TRBV4-3	TRBD2
CASSSDRAGGYTF	TGCGCCAGCAGCTCGGACAGGGCGGGTGGCTACACCTTC	TRBJ1-2	-	TRBV5-1	TRBD1
CSAPAGEQFF	TGCAGTGCTCCGGCGGGGGAGCAGTTCTTC	TRBJ2-1	-	TRBV20-1	-
CASSLRQGAGSTEAFF	TGCGCCAGCAGCTTGAGGCAGGGGGCGGGGAGCACTGAAGCTTTCTTT	TRBJ1-1	-	TRBV5-1	TRBD1
CSVDASGRTDTQYF	TGCAGCGTTGATGCTAGCGGGAGGACAGATACGCAGTATTTT	TRBJ2-3	-	TRBV29-1	TRBD2
CSVEVARGYEQYF	TGCAGCGTTGAAGTCGCCAGGGGGTACGAGCAGTACTTC	TRBJ2-7	-	TRBV29-1	TRBD1
CAWTLGGRPYNEQFF	TGTGCCTGGACTCTCGGCGGGAGGCCCTACAATGAGCAGTTCTTC	TRBJ2-1	-	TRBV30	TRBD2
CASSPIRQGKNEQYF	TGTGCCAGCAGCCCTATCAGACAGGGCAAGAACGAGCAGTACTTC	TRBJ2-7	-	TRBV5-5	TRBD1
CASSNRGGGELFF	TGTGCCAGTAGTAATCGGGGAGGCGGGGAGCTGTTTTTT	TRBJ2-2	-	TRBV19	-
CAVASGLNTEAFF	TGTGCCGTAGCCTCAGGGTTGAACACTGAAGCTTTCTTT	TRBJ1-1	-	TRBV10-3	-
CASSIGTGRNEQYF	TGTGCCAGTAGTATCGGGACAGGGCGAAACGAGCAGTACTTC	TRBJ2-7	-	TRBV19	TRBD1
CASSLAKEYEQYF	TGCGCCAGCAGCTTGGCCAAGGAGTACGAGCAGTACTTC	TRBJ2-7	-	TRBV5-1	-
CSVVLLETQYF	TGCAGCGTTGTACTTTTGGAGACCCAGTACTTC	TRBJ2-5	few	TRBV29-1	-
CASSYSGQGYGYTF	TGTGCCAGCAGTTACTCCGGACAGGGATATGGCTACACCTTC	TRBJ1-2	medium-sized	TRBV6-5	TRBD1
CASSQVWRSGGPGNEQFF	TGCGCCAGCAGCCAAGTTTGGAGGTCGGGAGGGCCGGGGAATGAGCAGTTCTTC	TRBJ2-1	-	TRBV4-3	TRBD2
CATSRGYGGSNYGYTF	TGTGCCACCAGCAGAGGGTACGGGGGATCTAACTATGGCTACACCTTC	TRBJ1-2	-	TRBV15	-
CASSQAHRGLVIQYF	TGCGCCAGCAGCCAAGCTCACAGGGGGTTGGTGATTCAGTACTTC	TRBJ2-4	-	TRBV4-1	TRBD1
CASSLLAGVSNEQFF	TGCGCCAGCAGCTTACTAGCGGGAGTCTCCAATGAGCAGTTCTTC	TRBJ2-1	-	TRBV5-1	TRBD2
CASSYGRIYGYTF	TGTGCCAGCAGTTACGGCCGTATCTATGGCTACACCTTC	TRBJ1-2	-	TRBV6-5	-
CASSFPSGRSETQYF	TGCGCCAGCAGCTTCCCTAGCGGGAGAAGTGAGACCCAGTACTTC	TRBJ2-5	-	TRBV5-1	TRBD2
CASSQRHTKDYLLAKNIQYF	TGTGCCAGCAGCCAACGCCATACTAAGGACTACCTGCTAGCCAAAAACATTCAGTACTTC	TRBJ2-4	-	TRBV4-2	-
CASSYSELAKNIQYF	TGTGCCAGCAGTTACTCAGAACTAGCCAAAAACATTCAGTACTTC	TRBJ2-4	few	TRBV6-5	-